These 32 T cell receptor beta chains share one sample of origin, sequenced in a study of blood T cell repertoires in COVID-19. TCRdb keeps only in-frame clones here, not all; method: immunoSEQ multiplex PCR. The sample holds over 600,000 clones, about nine tenths seen once. The sequenced sample was peripheral blood. The receptors were gathered from a woman aged 18 to 35 with acute or convalescent COVID-19.

The V and J genes are TRBV5-6 and TRBJ1-4, with no clear D. Germline V gene sequence: CDR1 SGHDT, CDR2 YYEEEE. Trimming shortened V by 4 bases and J by 0 bases, and 16 bases separated the two germline ends. The CDR3 sequence is 17 residues long. CDR3 DNA: TGTGCCAGCAGCCTCAGACCTGAACGGGCAACTAATGAAAAACTGTTTTTT. Translation gives CASSLRPERATNEKLFF.

The gene calls are TRBV28 and TRBJ1-4, with 7 bases matching TRBD1. V lost 8 bases and J lost 5; bases outside the gene matches: 14. The CDR3 length is 16 residues. CDR1 and CDR2 (germline): MDHEN, SYDVKM. This CDR3 is CASRNPSGGKNEKLFF. DNA of the CDR3: TGTGCCAGCCGCAACCCTTCAGGGGGGAAGAATGAAAAACTGTTTTTT.

There are a few counts of this clone. The V and J genes are TRBV4-1 and TRBJ1-3, with 9 bases matching TRBD1. With 3 bases clipped from V and 6 bases from J, the junction kept 12 bases outside the gene matches. CDR1 is MGHRA, CDR2 YSYEKL, per germline. The CDR3 has 17 amino acids. CDR3 residues: CASSHLHRGLWENTIYF. Written as DNA, the CDR3 is TGCGCCAGCAGCCATCTACACAGGGGGCTCTGGGAAAACACCATATATTTT.

The rearrangement joins TRBV5-1 to TRBJ1-2; a weak D match, TRBD1 (6 bases). The ends were cut back, 6 bases at V and 6 bases at J, with 12 bases in the middle. Germline V gene lookup returns CDR1 SGHRS and CDR2 YFSETQ. This CDR3 contains 12 residues. The CDR3 spells CASTGEGNGYTF. The DNA for the CDR3 is TGCGCCAGCACAGGGGAGGGAAATGGCTACACCTTC.

This chain joins TRBV29-1 and TRBJ1-1; D is ambiguous. This CDR3 region has 12 residues. Germline V gene lookup returns CDR1 SQVTM and CDR2 ANQGSEA. Trimming removed 4 bases at V and 7 bases at J, with 13 bases between. CDR3 sequence reads: CSVVGQAFEAFF. The CDR3 region has the DNA TGCAGCGTTGTGGGCCAAGCTTTTGAAGCTTTCTTT. Variable domain in full (rest from reference TRBV29-1 and TRBJ1-1): SAVISQKPSRDICQRGTSLTIQCQVDSQVTMMFWYRQQPGQSLTLIATANQGSEATYESGFVIDKFPISRPNLTFSTLTVSNMSPEDSSIYLCSVVGQAFEAFFGQGTRLTVV.

This clone was found once. The genes are TRBV7-2 and TRBJ1-2, with D perhaps matching TRBD1 (5 bases). The CDR3 has 16 amino acids. The germline gives CDR1 SGHTA, CDR2 FQGNSA. V was trimmed by 1 base and J by 7 bases, leaving 19 bases between them. The CDR3, as DNA: TGTGCCAGCAGCTTAGAGGGGAACCAGCGCCTAGGTGGCTACACCTTC. Protein: CASSLEGNQRLGGYTF.

The chain links TRBV7-9 to TRBJ1-1, with TRBD1 matching over 9 bases. In germline, CDR1 is SEHNR, CDR2 FQNEAQ (reference sequence). V was clipped by 4 bases and J by 7 bases; unmatched bases: 10. The CDR3 covers 15 residues. The CDR3 sequence is CASSSRETGGVEAFF. Written as DNA, the CDR3 is TGTGCCAGCAGCTCCCGGGAGACAGGGGGTGTTGAAGCTTTCTTT.

The chain recombines TRBV5-1 with TRBJ2-3; D perhaps matches TRBD2 (6 bases). Germline V lookup: CDR1 SGHRS, CDR2 YFSETQ. The CDR3 has 14 residues. Trimming removed 0 bases at V and 6 bases at J, with 11 bases between. The CDR3 here is CASSLGLEADTQYF. For the CDR3, the DNA is TGCGCCAGCAGCTTGGGACTAGAGGCCGATACGCAGTATTTT.

The chain carries TRBV6-5 and TRBJ1-1; D is unclear. The CDR3 runs to 14 residues. Germline-derived CDR1 and CDR2 are MNHEY and SVGAGI. Trimming cost V 5 bases and J 8 bases, with 18 bases left between them. The CDR3 region has the DNA TGTGCCAGCAGTCCTACGTTACCAATGAAAGAAGCTTTCTTT. It encodes CASSPTLPMKEAFF.

The chain couples TRBV27 to TRBJ1-2, with D possibly TRBD1 on 5 matching bases. Trimming removed 3 bases at V and 7 bases at J, with 12 bases between. From germline, CDR1 is MNHEY and CDR2 SMNVEV (reference sequence). The CDR3 is 13 amino acids. The CDR3 here is CASSLGQAGGYTF. DNA for the CDR3: TGTGCCAGCAGTTTGGGGCAGGCAGGTGGCTACACCTTC.

Turning to this clone: In the same sample, other DNA sequences code for this CDR3. The rearrangement joins TRBV6-2 or TRBV6-3 to TRBJ1-1; D is possibly TRBD1 (5 bases). Germline CDR1 and CDR2: MNHEY and SVGEGT. V lost 2 bases, J lost 5 bases, and 9 bases lay in between. CDR3 size: 13 residues. Here the CDR3 DNA reads TGTGCCAGCAGTTACCTGGGGGGGACTGAAGCTTTCTTT. Protein product: CASSYLGGTEAFF.

The V call is TRBV7-2, the J call TRBJ1-5; TRBD1 matches 10 bases. The V segment lost 5 bases and the J segment 6 bases; nucleotides outside the gene matches: 1. Per germline, CDR1 SGHTA and CDR2 FQGNSA. The CDR3 is 13 amino acids. CDR3 sequence: CASSGTGVQPQHF. CDR3 nucleotides: TGTGCCAGCAGCGGGACAGGGGTTCAGCCCCAGCATTTT.

The chain uses TRBV29-1 and TRBJ2-1; D ambiguous. The V gene's germline CDR1 is SQVTM and CDR2 ANQGSEA. The CDR3 is 12 amino acids. The germline V and J ends were trimmed by 1 base and 6 bases, with 7 bases remaining between them. DNA for the CDR3: TGCAGCGTTGAAGGATGGAGCAATGAGCAGTTCTTC. Protein product: CSVEGWSNEQFF.

This chain links TRBV5-6 with TRBJ1-5, with D tentatively TRBD1 (5 bases). This CDR3 comprises 14 residues. With 0 bases removed from V and 4 bases from J, the gap between germline ends came to 8 bases. CDR1 is SGHDT and CDR2 is YYEEEE in the germline V gene. This CDR3 is CASSLGQSNQPQHF. The CDR3 nucleotides read TGTGCCAGCAGCTTGGGACAGAGTAATCAGCCCCAGCATTTT.

The chain recombines TRBV29-1 with TRBJ1-2; TRBD1 agrees at 9 bases. CDR1 and CDR2 from the germline V gene are SQVTM and ANQGSEA. The CDR3 covers 13 residues. The V gene end was trimmed by 4 bases and the J gene end by 6 bases; junction bases not matched to a gene: 6. This CDR3 is CSVVGTGRDGYTF. CDR3 DNA: TGCAGCGTTGTGGGGACAGGGAGGGATGGCTACACCTTC.

The rearrangement joins TRBV14 to TRBJ2-3; 7 bases map to TRBD2. With 0 bases clipped from V and 0 bases from J, the junction kept 6 bases outside the gene matches. The CDR3 covers 17 residues. Germline V gives CDR1 SGHDN, CDR2 FVKESK. Here the CDR3 DNA reads TGTGCCAGCAGCCAAGAGGGAGGGGCGTATAGCACAGATACGCAGTATTTT. It translates to CASSQEGGAYSTDTQYF.

A word on this clone: Other DNA sequences within the sample encode an identical CDR3. V and J are TRBV4-1 and TRBJ1-5; D may be TRBD1 (6 bases). Germline V gene data show CDR1 as MGHRA and CDR2 as YSYEKL. The CDR3 contains 17 residues. With 1 base removed from V and 7 bases from J, the gap between germline ends came to 20 bases. CDR3 region: CASSQGGGGGRGQPQHF. CDR3 coding DNA: TGCGCCAGCAGCCAAGGTGGGGGCGGGGGGCGCGGGCAGCCCCAGCATTTT.

The CDR3 region has the DNA TGTGCCAGTTCTGGGGGGTTTCGCTCTGGGGCCAACGTCCTGACTTTC. This codes for CASSGGFRSGANVLTF. The genes are TRBV19 and TRBJ2-6, with D maybe TRBD2 (6 bases). Looked up from germline, CDR1 is LNHDA and CDR2 is SQIVND (reference sequence). The CDR3 has 16 amino acids. V lost 8 bases and J lost 0, with 14 bases in between.

Of note for this clone: Other DNA sequences from this sample encode an identical CDR3 as well. The chain uses TRBV2 and TRBJ1-2, with D tentatively TRBD1 (5 bases). Germline CDR1 and CDR2: SNHLY and FYNNEI. This CDR3 comprises 13 residues. Trimming shortened V by 1 base and J by 7 bases, and 10 bases separated the two germline ends. The CDR3 DNA is TGTGCCAGCAGTGAAGGTCAGGGTCTTGGCTACACCTTC. Translating it yields CASSEGQGLGYTF.

The chain uses TRBV6-5 and TRBJ1-2, with 7 bases that match TRBD1. The CDR3 extends over 15 amino acids. V was pared by 2 bases and J by 5 bases, with 8 bases of the junction left unmatched. Germline loops: CDR1 MNHEY, CDR2 SVGAGI. CDR3 sequence: CASSYPGQFRYGYTF. In DNA, the CDR3 is TGTGCCAGCAGTTACCCGGGACAGTTCCGATATGGCTACACCTTC.

The rearrangement links TRBV5-1 to TRBJ1-1, with TRBD1 matching over 7 bases. V lost 9 bases to trimming and J lost 3 bases; unmatched junction nucleotides: 11. CDR1 and CDR2 (germline): SGHRS, YFSETQ. The length of the CDR3 is 14 residues. This CDR3 reads CATKTTGLDTEAFF. The CDR3 DNA sequence: TGCGCCACCAAGACGACAGGGTTGGACACTGAAGCTTTCTTT.

The chain couples TRBV7-2 to TRBJ1-1; no clear D gene. CDR1 SGHTA and CDR2 FQGNSA come from the germline V gene. The CDR3 contains 11 residues. The V end was cut by 3 bases, the J end by 9 bases, with 8 bases between. The CDR3 DNA is TGTGCCAGCAGCTTCAGGAACCAAGCTTTCTTT. The encoded protein is CASSFRNQAFF.

The rearrangement joins TRBV29-1 to TRBJ1-1; no clear D. The germline V and J ends were trimmed by 6 bases and 1 base, with 18 bases remaining between them. Germline-derived CDR1 and CDR2 are SQVTM and ANQGSEA. The CDR3 consists of 15 residues. CDR3 in amino acids: CSVGGSPVRNTEAFF. CDR3 nucleotide sequence: TGCAGCGTCGGAGGGTCCCCGGTAAGGAACACTGAAGCTTTCTTT. The full variable domain, completed using reference TRBV29-1 and TRBJ1-1, is SAVISQKPSRDICQRGTSLTIQCQVDSQVTMMFWYRQQPGQSLTLIATANQGSEATYESGFVIDKFPISRPNLTFSTLTVSNMSPEDSSIYLCSVGGSPVRNTEAFFGQGTRLTVV.

The chain combines TRBV10-3 with TRBJ1-1; the D gene is possibly TRBD1 (6 bases). The CDR3 runs to 13 residues. V gave up 2 bases and J gave up 10 bases, with 14 bases separating them. CDR1 and CDR2 (germline): ENHRY, SYGVKD. CDR3 in amino acids: CAISEKGGQGAFF. The CDR3 DNA follows: TGTGCCATCAGTGAGAAGGGGGGGCAGGGAGCTTTCTTT.

V gene TRBV5-1 combines with J gene TRBJ1-2, with 9 bases matching TRBD1. Germline CDR1 reads SGHRS; CDR2 reads YFSETQ. The trim removed 7 bases at V and 5 bases at J, leaving 18 bases unmatched. The CDR3 consists of 17 residues. The CDR3: CASSEPGQGDFGYGYTF. DNA of the CDR3: TGCGCCAGCTCCGAACCGGGACAGGGTGATTTTGGGTATGGCTACACCTTC.

The chain couples TRBV27 to TRBJ1-2, with 9 bases identical to TRBD1. This CDR3 has 14 amino acids. V lost 5 bases, J lost 1 base, and 2 bases stayed unmatched. Per germline, CDR1 MNHEY and CDR2 SMNVEV (reference sequence). Here the CDR3 reads CASSRGQGNYGYTF. CDR3 sequence (DNA): TGTGCCAGCAGTAGGGGACAGGGTAACTATGGCTACACCTTC.

For the CDR3, the DNA is TGTGCCAGCAGTTTCGGACTAGCGGAAACCCAGTACTTC. It specifies CASSFGLAETQYF. This chain uses TRBV12-3 or TRBV12-4 with TRBJ2-5; 10 bases align to TRBD2. Unmatched junction bases numbered 3, after V lost 3 bases and J lost 8 bases. The CDR3 covers 13 residues.

The chain is built from TRBV6-5 and TRBJ1-3; D not certain. This CDR3 contains 15 residues. In germline, CDR1 is MNHEY, CDR2 SVGAGI. V lost 6 bases and J 0 bases, leaving 12 bases between the germline ends. The CDR3: CASSTASHSGNTIYF. The CDR3 DNA reads TGTGCCAGCAGCACTGCTTCTCACTCTGGAAACACCATATATTTT.

This clone was observed a single time. V gene TRBV2 combines with J gene TRBJ2-1; perhaps TRBD2 as D (5 bases). The CDR3 is 12 amino acids. Germline lookup yields CDR1 SNHLY and CDR2 FYNNEI. V lost 2 bases and J lost 9, with 8 bases in between. The CDR3 DNA follows: TGTGCCAGCAGTGAACGAGGAGGTGAGCAGTTCTTC. Its translation is CASSERGGEQFF.

The J gene is TRBJ1-3, the V gene TRBV7-2; 9 positions agree with TRBD1. The CDR3 runs to 19 residues. Germline V gives CDR1 SGHTA, CDR2 FQGNSA. V trimming: 1 base; J trimming: 3 bases; junction bases outside the gene matches: 13. In nucleotides, the CDR3 is TGTGCCAGCAGCTTAGGACAGGGGGGTCGCCTCTCTCGTGGAAACACCATATATTTT. This codes for CASSLGQGGRLSRGNTIYF.

The rearrangement joins TRBV6-1 to TRBJ2-1; 12 bases are shared with TRBD1. Looked up from germline, CDR1 is MNHNS and CDR2 is SASEGT. This CDR3 is 16 amino acids long. After removal of 1 base from V and 8 bases from J, the junction contained 6 bases not matched to a gene. For the CDR3, the DNA is TGTGCCAGCAGTGAAGGGGGACAGGGGGCCTGGGATGAGCAGTTCTTC. This sequence encodes CASSEGGQGAWDEQFF.

This chain links TRBV15 with TRBJ2-1; TRBD1 matches at 7 bases. The V gene end was trimmed by 0 bases and the J gene end by 7 bases; junction bases not matched to a gene: 6. The germline gives CDR1 LNHNV, CDR2 YYDKDF (reference sequence). The CDR3 sequence is 15 residues long. The CDR3 protein is CATSREKTGDNEQFF. The CDR3 DNA follows: TGTGCCACCAGCAGAGAGAAAACAGGGGATAATGAGCAGTTCTTC.